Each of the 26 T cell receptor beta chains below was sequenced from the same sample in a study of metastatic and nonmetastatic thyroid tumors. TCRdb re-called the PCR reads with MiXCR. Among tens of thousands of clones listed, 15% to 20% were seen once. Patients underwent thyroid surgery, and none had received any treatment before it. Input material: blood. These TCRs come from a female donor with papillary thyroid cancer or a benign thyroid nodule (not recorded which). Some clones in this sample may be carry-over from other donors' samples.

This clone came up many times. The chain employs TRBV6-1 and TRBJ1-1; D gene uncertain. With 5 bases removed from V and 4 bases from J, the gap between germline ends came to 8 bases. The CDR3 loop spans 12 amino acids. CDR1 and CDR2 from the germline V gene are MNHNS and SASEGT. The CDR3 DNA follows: TGTGCCAGCAGTCAACTGGGCACTGAAGCTTTCTTT. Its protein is CASSQLGTEAFF.

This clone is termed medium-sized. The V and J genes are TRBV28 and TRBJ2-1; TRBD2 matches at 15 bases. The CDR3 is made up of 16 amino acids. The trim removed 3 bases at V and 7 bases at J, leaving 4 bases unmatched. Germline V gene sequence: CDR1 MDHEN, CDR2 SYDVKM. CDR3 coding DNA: TGTGCCAGCAGTTTTCTCGGACTAGCGGGAGGGAATGAGCAGTTCTTC. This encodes CASSFLGLAGGNEQFF.

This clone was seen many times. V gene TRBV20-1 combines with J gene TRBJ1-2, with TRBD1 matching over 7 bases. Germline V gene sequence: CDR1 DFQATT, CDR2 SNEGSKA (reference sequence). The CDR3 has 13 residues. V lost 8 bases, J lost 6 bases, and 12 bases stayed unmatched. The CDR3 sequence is CSPNILRGDGYTF. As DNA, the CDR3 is TGCAGTCCTAATATACTCAGGGGGGATGGCTACACCTTC.

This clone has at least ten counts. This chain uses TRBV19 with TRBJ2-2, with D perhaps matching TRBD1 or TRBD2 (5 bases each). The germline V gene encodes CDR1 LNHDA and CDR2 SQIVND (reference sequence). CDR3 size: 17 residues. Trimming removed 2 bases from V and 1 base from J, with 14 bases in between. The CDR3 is CASSISPGRLNTGELFF. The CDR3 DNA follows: TGTGCCAGTAGTATATCGCCGGGACGATTGAACACCGGGGAGCTGTTTTTT.

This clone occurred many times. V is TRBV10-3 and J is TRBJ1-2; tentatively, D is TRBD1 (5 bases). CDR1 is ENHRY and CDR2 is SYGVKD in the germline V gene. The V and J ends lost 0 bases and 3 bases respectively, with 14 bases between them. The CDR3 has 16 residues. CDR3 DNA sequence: TGTGCCATCAGTGAGTCGAGTGGCAGGGCGGACTATGGCTACACCTTC. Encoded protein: CAISESSGRADYGYTF.

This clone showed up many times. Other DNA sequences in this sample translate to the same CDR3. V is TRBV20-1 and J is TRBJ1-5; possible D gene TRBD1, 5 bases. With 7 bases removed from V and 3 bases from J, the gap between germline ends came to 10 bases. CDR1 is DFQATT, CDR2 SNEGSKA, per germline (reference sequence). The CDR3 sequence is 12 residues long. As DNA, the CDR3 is TGCAGTGTTACAGGACTCAATCAGCCCCAGCATTTT. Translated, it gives CSVTGLNQPQHF.

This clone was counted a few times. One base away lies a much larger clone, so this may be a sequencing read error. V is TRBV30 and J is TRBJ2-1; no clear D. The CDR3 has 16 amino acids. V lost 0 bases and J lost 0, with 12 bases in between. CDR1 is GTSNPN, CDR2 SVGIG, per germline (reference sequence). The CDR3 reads CAWSVPLPSSYNEQFF. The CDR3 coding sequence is TGTGCCTGGAGTGTACCCCTTCCAAGCTCCTACAATGAGCAGTTCTTC. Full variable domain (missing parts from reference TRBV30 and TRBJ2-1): SQTIHQWPATLVQPVGSPLSLECTVEGTSNPNLYWYRQAAGRGLQLLFYSVGIGQISSEVPQNLSASRPQDRQFILSSKKLLLSDSGFYLCAWSVPLPSSYNEQFFGPGTRLTVL.

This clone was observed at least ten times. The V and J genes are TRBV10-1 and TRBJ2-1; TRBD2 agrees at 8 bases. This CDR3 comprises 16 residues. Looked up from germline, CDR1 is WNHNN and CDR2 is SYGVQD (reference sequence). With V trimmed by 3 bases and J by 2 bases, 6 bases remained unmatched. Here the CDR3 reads CASSDRPGGTYNEQFF. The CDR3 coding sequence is TGCGCCAGCAGTGACCGGCCGGGGGGGACCTACAATGAGCAGTTCTTC.

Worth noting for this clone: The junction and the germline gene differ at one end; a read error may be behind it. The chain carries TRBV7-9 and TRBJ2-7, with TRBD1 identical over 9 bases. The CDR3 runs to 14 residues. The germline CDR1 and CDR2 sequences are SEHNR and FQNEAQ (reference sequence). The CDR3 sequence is CASTSVDRGYEHYF. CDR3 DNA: TGTGCCAGCACCTCCGTGGACAGGGGCTATGAGCACTACTTC.

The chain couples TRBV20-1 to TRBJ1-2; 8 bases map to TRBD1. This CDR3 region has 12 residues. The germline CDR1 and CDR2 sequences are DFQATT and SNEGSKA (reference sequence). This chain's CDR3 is CRATTGEYGYTF. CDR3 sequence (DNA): TGCAGGGCAACGACAGGGGAATATGGCTACACCTTC.

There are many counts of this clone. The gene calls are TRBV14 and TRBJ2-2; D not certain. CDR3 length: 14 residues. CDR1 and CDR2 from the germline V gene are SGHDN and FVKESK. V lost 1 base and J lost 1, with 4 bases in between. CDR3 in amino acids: CASSQAGNTGELFF. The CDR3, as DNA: TGTGCCAGCAGCCAAGCAGGGAACACCGGGGAGCTGTTTTTT.

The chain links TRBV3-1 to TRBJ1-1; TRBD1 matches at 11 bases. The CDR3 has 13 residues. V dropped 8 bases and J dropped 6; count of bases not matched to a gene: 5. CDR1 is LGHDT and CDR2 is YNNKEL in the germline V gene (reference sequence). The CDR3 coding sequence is TGTGCCAGCGGACAGGGGGCAAAGGCTGAAGCTTTCTTT. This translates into CASGQGAKAEAFF.

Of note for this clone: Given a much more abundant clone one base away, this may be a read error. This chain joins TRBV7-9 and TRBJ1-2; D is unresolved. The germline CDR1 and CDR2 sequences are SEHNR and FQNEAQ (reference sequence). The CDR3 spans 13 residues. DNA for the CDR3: TGTGCCAGCAGCTTACCAGGCTCCTATAGCTACACCTTC. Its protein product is CASSLPGSYSYTF.

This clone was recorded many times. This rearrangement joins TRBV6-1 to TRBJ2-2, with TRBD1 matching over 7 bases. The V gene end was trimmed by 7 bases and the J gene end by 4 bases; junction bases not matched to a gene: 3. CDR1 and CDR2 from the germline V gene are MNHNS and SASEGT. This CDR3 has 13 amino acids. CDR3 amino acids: CASTRDSTGELFF. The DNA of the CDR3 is TGTGCCAGCACCAGGGACAGCACCGGGGAGCTGTTTTTT.

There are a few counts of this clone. CDR3 DNA: TGTGCCAGCAGTGAGCTGCTTTTGGTCACAGATACGCAGTATTTT. Its protein is CASSELLLVTDTQYF. The rearrangement links TRBV28 to TRBJ2-3; no definite D call. The V and J ends lost 5 bases and 2 bases respectively, with 14 bases between them. This CDR3 is 15 amino acids long. CDR1 and CDR2 (germline): MDHEN, SYDVKM.

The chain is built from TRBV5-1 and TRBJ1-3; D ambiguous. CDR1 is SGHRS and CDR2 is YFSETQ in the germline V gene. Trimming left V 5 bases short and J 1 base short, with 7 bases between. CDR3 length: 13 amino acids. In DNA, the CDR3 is TGCGCCAGCAGTTCAGATTCTGGAAACACCATATATTTT. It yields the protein CASSSDSGNTIYF.

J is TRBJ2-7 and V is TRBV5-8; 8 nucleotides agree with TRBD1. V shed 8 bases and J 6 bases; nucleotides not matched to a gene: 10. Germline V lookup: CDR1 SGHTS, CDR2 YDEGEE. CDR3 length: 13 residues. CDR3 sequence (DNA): TGTGCCAGTGGGGGTCAGGGGGCCCTCGAGCAGTACTTC. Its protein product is CASGGQGALEQYF.

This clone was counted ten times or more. CDR3 protein: CASSHQDEQYF. The CDR3 DNA reads as TGTGCCAGCAGCCACCAGGACGAGCAGTACTTC. The chain has TRBV11-2 and TRBJ2-7; unclear D gene. The ends were cut back, 5 bases at V and 5 bases at J, with 7 bases in the middle. CDR3 size: 11 residues. The germline gives CDR1 SGHAT, CDR2 FQNNGV.

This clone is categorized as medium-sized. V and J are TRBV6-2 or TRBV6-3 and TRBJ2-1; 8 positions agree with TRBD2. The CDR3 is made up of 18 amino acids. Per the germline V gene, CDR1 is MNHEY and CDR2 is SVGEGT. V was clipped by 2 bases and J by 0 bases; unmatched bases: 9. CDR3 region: CASSYIAGLSSSYNEQFF. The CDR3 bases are TGTGCCAGCAGTTACATAGCGGGACTTTCTAGCTCCTACAATGAGCAGTTCTTC.

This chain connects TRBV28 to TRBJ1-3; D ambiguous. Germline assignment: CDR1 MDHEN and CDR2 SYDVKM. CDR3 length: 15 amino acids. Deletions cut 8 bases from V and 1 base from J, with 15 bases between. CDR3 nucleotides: TGTGCCAGCTGCCCGCAGTGTGCGTCTGGAAACACCATATATTTT. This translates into CASCPQCASGNTIYF.

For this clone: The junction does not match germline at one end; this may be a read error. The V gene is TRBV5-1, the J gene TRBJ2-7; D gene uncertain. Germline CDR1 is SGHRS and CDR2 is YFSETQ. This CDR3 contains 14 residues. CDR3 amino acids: CASSFGLGTYEQYF. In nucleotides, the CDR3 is TGCGCTAGCAGCTTTGGGCTTGGGACCTACGAGCAGTACTTC.

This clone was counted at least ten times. In DNA form, the CDR3 reads TGTGCCAGCAGTGAGTGGCAGGCCTACGAGCAGTACTTC. Residues: CASSEWQAYEQYF. The V gene is TRBV2, the J gene TRBJ2-7; unclear D gene. The CDR3 extends over 13 amino acids. The V gene lost 3 bases and the J gene lost 2 bases, with 8 bases spanning the gap. Germline lookup yields CDR1 SNHLY and CDR2 FYNNEI. Full variable domain (rest looked up from reference TRBV2 and TRBJ2-7): EPEVTQTPSHQVTQMGQEVILRCVPISNHLYFYWYRQILGQKVEFLVSFYNNEISEKSEIFDDQFSVERPDGSNFTLKIRSTKLEDSAMYFCASSEWQAYEQYFGPGTRLTVT.

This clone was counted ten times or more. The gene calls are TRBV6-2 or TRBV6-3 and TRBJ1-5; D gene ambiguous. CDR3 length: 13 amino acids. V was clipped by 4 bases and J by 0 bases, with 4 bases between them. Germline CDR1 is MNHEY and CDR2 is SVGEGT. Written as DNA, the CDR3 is TGTGCCAGCAGTTTCCTTAGCAATCAGCCCCAGCATTTT. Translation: CASSFLSNQPQHF.

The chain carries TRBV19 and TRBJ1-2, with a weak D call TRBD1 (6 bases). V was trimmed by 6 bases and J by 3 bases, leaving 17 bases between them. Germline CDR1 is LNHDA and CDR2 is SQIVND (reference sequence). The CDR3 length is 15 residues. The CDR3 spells CASSNRAGAHYGYTF. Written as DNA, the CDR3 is TGTGCCAGTAGCAACAGGGCAGGGGCTCACTATGGCTACACCTTC.

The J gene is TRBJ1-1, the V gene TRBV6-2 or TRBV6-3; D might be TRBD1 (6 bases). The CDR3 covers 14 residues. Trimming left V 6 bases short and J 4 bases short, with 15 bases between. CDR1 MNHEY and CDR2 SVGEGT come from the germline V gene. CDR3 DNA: TGTGCCAGCAGATTAACTGAAGGGGGCACTGAAGCTTTCTTT. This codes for CASRLTEGGTEAFF.

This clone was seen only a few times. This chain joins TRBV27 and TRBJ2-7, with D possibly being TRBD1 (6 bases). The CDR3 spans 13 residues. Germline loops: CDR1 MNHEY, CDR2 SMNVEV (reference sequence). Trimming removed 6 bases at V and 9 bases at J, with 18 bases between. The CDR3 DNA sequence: TGTGCCAGCAGCCGGGGACATCCCAACGCGCAGTACTTC. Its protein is CASSRGHPNAQYF.